The 25 T cell receptor beta chains below all came from one sample that was sequenced in a study of T cells after posttransplantation cyclophosphamide. Assay used: immunoSEQ multiplex PCR; TCRdb lists only in-frame clones, some missing. Of tens of thousands of clones in the sample, almost 95% were seen once. The sample comprised PBMCs. The receptors shown here come from a woman aged 45-65 years in good health and a related stem cell transplant donor.

This clone showed up just a few times. The rearrangement joins TRBV6-6 to TRBJ1-1; 8 bases agree with TRBD1. V trimming: 4 bases; J trimming: 3 bases; junction bases outside the gene matches: 4. CDR3 size: 14 residues. Germline V gene sequence: CDR1 MNHNY, CDR2 SVGAGI (reference sequence). Here the CDR3 reads CASSFNRGDTEAFF. In DNA form, the CDR3 reads TGTGCCAGCAGTTTCAACAGGGGGGACACTGAAGCTTTCTTT.

The J gene is TRBJ1-5, the V gene TRBV6-1, with D possibly TRBD1 on 6 matching bases. The CDR3 covers 15 residues. V gave up 10 bases and J gave up 4 bases, with 20 bases separating them. Germline assignment: CDR1 MNHNS and CDR2 SASEGT. The CDR3, as DNA: TGTGCCACCACCCATGCAGGGGAGAGAAATCAGCCCCAGCATTTT. This encodes CATTHAGERNQPQHF.

The chain recombines TRBV19 with TRBJ2-3; 14 nucleotides align to TRBD2. Trimming took 6 bases from V and 4 from J; bases not matched to a gene: 3. The germline V gene encodes CDR1 LNHDA and CDR2 SQIVND (reference sequence). This CDR3 comprises 15 residues. The CDR3 region is CASSRGLAGADTQYF. Here the CDR3 DNA reads TGTGCCAGTAGCAGGGGACTAGCGGGGGCAGATACGCAGTATTTT.

This clone was recorded once. The genes are TRBV15 and TRBJ1-5; TRBD1 matches 11 bases. The CDR3 totals 15 residues. J lost 6 bases, V lost 5 bases, and 6 bases had no gene match. Germline CDR1 is LNHNV and CDR2 is YYDKDF (reference sequence). Here the CDR3 DNA reads TGTGCCACCAGCCCGGACAGGGGGCACGGTCAGCCCCAGCATTTT. This codes for CATSPDRGHGQPQHF.

V is TRBV28 and J is TRBJ2-7; 8 bases match TRBD1. Germline lookup yields CDR1 MDHEN and CDR2 SYDVKM. This CDR3 contains 15 residues. J gave up 0 bases and V 6 bases, and 7 bases lay outside the gene matches. Here the CDR3 reads CASRPRTGTSYEQYF. The CDR3 nucleotides are TGTGCCAGCAGACCTCGGACAGGGACCTCCTACGAGCAGTACTTC.

V usage is TRBV7-3 and J usage is TRBJ2-3, with TRBD2 as a possible D gene (6 bases). Per germline, CDR1 SGHTA and CDR2 FQGTGA. Trimming cost V 4 bases and J 2 bases, with 13 bases left between them. CDR3 length: 15 amino acids. CDR3 DNA sequence: TGTGCCAGCAGCTCCGTCGGGGGTTCCACAGATACGCAGTATTTT. This codes for CASSSVGGSTDTQYF.

The chain couples TRBV15 to TRBJ2-1; 10 bases align to TRBD1. The CDR3 has 14 amino acids. Germline V lookup: CDR1 LNHNV, CDR2 YYDKDF (reference sequence). J was trimmed by 6 bases and V by 5 bases; bases with no gene match: 4. The CDR3 bases are TGTGCCACCAGCCGGGGACAGGGGTTCAATGAGCAGTTCTTC. It translates to CATSRGQGFNEQFF.

As regards this clone: Lacking the conserved final phenylalanine or tryptophan, this CDR3 likely reflects a read error. The rearrangement links TRBV19 to TRBJ1-1; D remains unclear. CDR3 length equals 16 residues. Germline assignment: CDR1 LNHDA and CDR2 SQIVND (reference sequence). V was clipped by 5 bases and J by 3 bases, with 19 bases between them. The CDR3 coding sequence is TGTGCCAGTAGTTCTCCGGGCCCCGGCTTGGACACTGAAGCTTTCCTT. The encoded protein is CASSSPGPGLDTEAFL.

This clone was counted a single time. The rearrangement links TRBV4-2 to TRBJ2-7, with a possible D match to TRBD1 (5 bases). V lost 1 base to trimming and J lost 6 bases, with 19 bases between them. CDR3 length: 16 residues. Germline CDR1 reads LGHNA; CDR2 reads YNFKEQ. The CDR3 sequence: CASSQVSTSGWGEQYF. CDR3 nucleotides: TGTGCCAGCAGCCAAGTCTCAACCTCAGGGTGGGGCGAGCAGTACTTC.

This chain connects TRBV19 to TRBJ2-7, with 7 bases lining up with TRBD1. This CDR3 contains 14 residues. Germline trimming cut 8 bases from V and 6 bases from J; bases unmatched to any gene: 13. CDR1 is LNHDA and CDR2 is SQIVND in the germline V gene (reference sequence). The CDR3 DNA is TGTGCCAGTGCCCCGGGCCCCGAGGGGGCCGAGCAGTACTTC. Translation gives CASAPGPEGAEQYF.

The chain links TRBV6-6 to TRBJ1-5; TRBD1 agrees at 9 bases. This CDR3 contains 16 residues. J gave up 5 bases and V 0 bases, and 5 bases lay outside the gene matches. The germline V gene encodes CDR1 MNHNY and CDR2 SVGAGI (reference sequence). This CDR3 is CASSYSGGQGYQPQHF. The CDR3 coding sequence is TGTGCCAGCAGTTACTCTGGGGGACAGGGCTATCAGCCCCAGCATTTT.

The genes are TRBV19 and TRBJ1-5, with a weak D call TRBD1 (5 bases). Between the trimmed V and J ends, which lost 7 bases and 7 bases, there was a span of 17 bases. Germline assignment: CDR1 LNHDA and CDR2 SQIVND (reference sequence). The CDR3 loop spans 14 amino acids. Here the CDR3 reads CASKVMGGTQPQHF. In DNA form, the CDR3 reads TGTGCCAGTAAGGTCATGGGGGGTACCCAGCCCCAGCATTTT.

V usage is TRBV18 and J usage is TRBJ2-2; D possibly corresponds to TRBD2 (5 bases). This CDR3 has 14 amino acids. V shed 2 bases and J shed 4 bases, with 8 bases lying between them. Germline values: CDR1 KGHSH, CDR2 LQKENI. The CDR3 DNA follows: TGTGCCAGCTCACCAGGGAGCAGCACCGGGGAGCTGTTTTTT. It translates to CASSPGSSTGELFF.

In DNA form, the CDR3 reads TGTGCCAGCAGCCGGGGGGGAGGACAGGGGAAATATGGCTACACCTTC. It is translated as CASSRGGGQGKYGYTF. The chain has TRBV9 and TRBJ1-2, with 9 bases matching TRBD1. With 4 bases clipped from V and 5 bases from J, the junction kept 12 bases outside the gene matches. This CDR3 contains 16 residues. CDR1 SGDLS and CDR2 YYNGEE come from the germline V gene.

This chain links TRBV19 with TRBJ1-2, with 9 bases that match TRBD1. Germline assignment: CDR1 LNHDA and CDR2 SQIVND (reference sequence). CDR3 size: 11 residues. The ends lost 6 bases at V and 12 bases at J; junction bases unmatched: 5. The CDR3 sequence is CASRTGGSDTF. For the CDR3, the DNA is TGTGCCAGTAGGACAGGGGGTAGCGACACCTTC.

The genes are TRBV29-1 and TRBJ1-1, with a possible D match to TRBD1 (6 bases). CDR1 is SQVTM and CDR2 is ANQGSEA in the germline V gene. The V gene lost 1 base and the J gene lost 5 bases, with 11 bases spanning the gap. The CDR3 totals 13 residues. DNA of the CDR3: TGCAGCGTTGAAGCGGGACAAGGGACTGAAGCTTTCTTT. It specifies CSVEAGQGTEAFF.

The chain employs TRBV5-1 and TRBJ2-3; 8 bases are a match to TRBD1. V lost 5 bases to trimming and J lost 1 base; unmatched junction nucleotides: 9. Germline V gives CDR1 SGHRS, CDR2 YFSETQ. The CDR3 has 16 amino acids. CDR3: CASSGLRGQRTDTQYF. Written as DNA, the CDR3 is TGCGCCAGCAGTGGACTCAGGGGGCAGCGCACAGATACGCAGTATTTT.

CDR3 DNA: TGTGCCAGTAGTATGTCCCGGGACAGGGGATCGCATTCACCCCTCCACTTT. Protein sequence: CASSMSRDRGSHSPLHF. The V and J genes are TRBV19 and TRBJ1-6, with 10 nucleotides matching TRBD1. CDR1 LNHDA and CDR2 SQIVND come from the germline V gene (reference sequence). This CDR3 region has 17 residues. Trimming took 3 bases from V and 8 from J; bases not matched to a gene: 10.

CDR3 loop: CASSPSGVLAGGLNEQYF. In nucleotides, the CDR3 is TGTGCCAGCAGTCCCTCGGGGGTACTAGCGGGGGGACTAAACGAGCAGTACTTC. The chain couples TRBV27 to TRBJ2-5, with 12 bases fitting TRBD2. Matching the DNA end better, TRBJ2-7 makes the J call doubtful. The CDR3 loop spans 18 amino acids. Germline CDR1 is MNHEY and CDR2 is SMNVEV (reference sequence).

The V gene is TRBV5-5, the J gene TRBJ1-3, with unresolved D. Germline assignment: CDR1 SGHKS and CDR2 YYEKEE (reference sequence). The germline V and J ends were trimmed by 4 bases and 0 bases, with 14 bases remaining between them. This CDR3 is built from 16 residues. This CDR3 is CASSDVLRSSGNTIYF. The CDR3 nucleotides are TGTGCCAGCAGCGACGTCCTCCGGAGCTCTGGAAACACCATATATTTT. Combining the CDR3 with reference TRBV5-5 and TRBJ1-3 gives the whole variable domain DAGVTQSPTHLIKTRGQQVTLRCSPISGHKSVSWYQQVLGQGPQFIFQYYEKEERGRGNFPDRFSARQFPNYSSELNVNALLLGDSALYLCASSDVLRSSGNTIYFGEGSWLTVV.

This sequence joins TRBV7-8 and TRBJ2-7; TRBD2 is a possible D gene (5 bases). V lost 5 bases and J 2 bases, leaving 16 bases between the germline ends. The CDR3 sequence is 15 residues long. Germline V gene data show CDR1 as SGHVS and CDR2 as FQNEAQ. As DNA, the CDR3 is TGTGCCAGCAGCCCCATTACCTCGACTACCTACGAGCAGTACTTC. This gives the protein CASSPITSTTYEQYF.

The V call is TRBV4-1, the J call TRBJ2-2; D is possibly TRBD1 (6 bases). Trimming removed 5 bases at V and 6 bases at J, with 13 bases between. CDR3 length: 14 residues. From germline, CDR1 is MGHRA and CDR2 YSYEKL. CDR3 residues: CASSGSRGPGELFF. The CDR3 DNA reads TGCGCCAGCAGCGGGAGCAGGGGTCCCGGGGAGCTGTTTTTT.

The rearrangement joins TRBV6-5 to TRBJ1-2; 10 positions match TRBD1. Germline CDR1 and CDR2: MNHEY and SVGAGI. V lost 7 bases and J lost 8; bases outside the gene matches: 7. The length of the CDR3 is 13 residues. CDR3 in amino acids: CASNPGQGSGYTF. The CDR3 coding sequence is TGTGCCAGCAACCCGGGACAGGGGAGCGGCTACACCTTC.

J is TRBJ2-7 and V is TRBV18; TRBD1 might be the D (6 bases). CDR3 length: 15 residues. The germline gives CDR1 KGHSH, CDR2 LQKENI. Deletions cut 6 bases from V and 0 bases from J, with 15 bases between. Written as DNA, the CDR3 is TGTGCCAGCTCCATTTTTAGGGACAACTCCTACGAGCAGTACTTC. This sequence encodes CASSIFRDNSYEQYF.

The chain links TRBV13 to TRBJ1-4; D is unclear. The CDR3 has 15 residues. The V end was cut by 3 bases, the J end by 0 bases, with 8 bases between. CDR1 is PRHDT, CDR2 FYEKMQ, per germline (reference sequence). The CDR3 DNA is TGTGCCAGCAGCTTTTCCGGGACAACTAATGAAAAACTGTTTTTT. This gives the protein CASSFSGTTNEKLFF.